This TCR beta chain was profiled in a study of T cell responses to AZD1222 COVID-19 vaccine. On the study more broadly: Second doses that came at about 4 or about 12 weeks were put together.

Points on this clone: No antigen is known for it.

Study-level points and caveats: Most donors were white British and more were female, and clonal diversity was possibly underestimated. Spike-wide coverage was observed for vaccine-associated CD4 TCRs, with dominant responses at 160-218 and 743-854. Baseline seropositivity characterized only a handful of AZD1222 recipients.

The J segment lost 2 bases and the V segment lost 3 bases, leaving 4 bases of the junction unmatched. The CDR3 loop spans 16 amino acids. CDR1 and CDR2 from the germline V gene are LNHDA and SQIVND (reference sequence). Assay used: immunoSEQ multiplex PCR; TCRdb lists only in-frame clones, some missing. Of about 140,000 clones listed, 70% to 90% are singletons. The chain links TRBV19 to TRBJ2-2; 9 bases line up with TRBD2. The sequenced sample was peripheral blood, obtained on day 0 of AZD1222 vaccination. This clonotype was sampled from an adult in good health. The CDR3 loop is CASSILAGVNTGELFF. The CDR3 DNA is TGTGCCAGTAGTATTTTAGCGGGGGTAAACACCGGGGAGCTGTTTTTT.